The clone carrying this TCR beta chain was observed at least ten times. The sample is drawn from a study of molecular identifiers for immune sequencing clone quantification. V was cut by 3 bases and J by 10 bases, with 13 bases left in between. This CDR3 comprises 13 residues. TCRdb passed the PCR reads through MiXCR, listing each CDR3 protein once. The data show under 650,000 distinct CDR3 sequences, just under 20% seen once. This receptor was identified in a human donor in good health. Some libraries in this study had Jurkat cell RNA spiked in. This chain joins TRBV12-3 or TRBV12-4 and TRBJ2-1; possible D gene TRBD2, 6 bases. The sequenced material came from naive CD8+ T cells from blood, with Jurkat cell RNA spiked in. Indicated subset: FACS-sorted CD8+CD4-CCR7+CD45RA+ naive T cells. CDR3 sequence (DNA): TGTGCCAGCAGTTTGGAGGGCTTGGGCGAGCAGTTCTTC. Translation: CASSLEGLGEQFF.